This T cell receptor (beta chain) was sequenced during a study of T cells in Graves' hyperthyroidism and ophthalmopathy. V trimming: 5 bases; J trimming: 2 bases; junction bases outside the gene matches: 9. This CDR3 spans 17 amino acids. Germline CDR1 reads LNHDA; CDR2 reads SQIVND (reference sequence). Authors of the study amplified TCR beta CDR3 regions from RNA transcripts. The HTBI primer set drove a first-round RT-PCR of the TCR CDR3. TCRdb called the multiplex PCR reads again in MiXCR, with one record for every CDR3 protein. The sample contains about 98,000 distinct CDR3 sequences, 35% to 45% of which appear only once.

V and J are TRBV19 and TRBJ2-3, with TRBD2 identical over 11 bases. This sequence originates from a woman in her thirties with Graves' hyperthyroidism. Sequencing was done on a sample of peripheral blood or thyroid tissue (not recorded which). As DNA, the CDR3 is TGTGCCAGTAGTCATAGCGGGAGGGCCTCCCCCACAGATACGCAGTATTTT. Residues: CASSHSGRASPTDTQYF.